The 14 T cell receptor beta chains below all came from one sample that was sequenced in a study of response to subunit inactivated influenza vaccine. A single record per CDR3 protein comes from TCRdb applying MiXCR to the RT-PCR reads. The sample carries 650,000 to 700,000 distinct CDR3 sequences, 15% to 18% recorded once. This specimen consisted of PBMCs from blood, obtained roughly 12 days after vaccination. The source is a man over 45 who received an inactivated influenza vaccine.

The table lists this clonotype with a few counts. The V call is TRBV7-2, the J call TRBJ2-7; D is unclear. The CDR3 length is 14 residues. With 5 bases removed from V and 0 bases from J, the gap between germline ends came to 11 bases. Looked up from germline, CDR1 is SGHTA and CDR2 is FQGNSA. This CDR3 reads CASSPGYHSYEQYF. The CDR3 DNA follows: TGTGCCAGCAGCCCGGGCTACCACTCCTACGAGCAGTACTTC.

This clonotype has a count of ten or more. The rearrangement uses TRBV12-3 or TRBV12-4 and TRBJ2-1; TRBD2 matches at 8 bases. With 6 bases clipped from V and 9 bases from J, the junction kept 13 bases outside the gene matches. The CDR3 runs to 15 residues. The CDR3 nucleotides read TGTGCCAGCAGGATACCGGGAGGGGGTAACGGTGAGCAGTTCTTC. Its protein product is CASRIPGGGNGEQFF.

CDR3 nucleotide sequence: TGTGCCAGCAGTATCCTGGACAGGGGGACCTACGAGCAGTACTTC. It is translated as CASSILDRGTYEQYF. The chain is built from TRBV27 and TRBJ2-7; 10 bases line up with TRBD1. The V segment lost 5 bases and the J segment 2 bases; nucleotides outside the gene matches: 6. CDR3 length: 15 residues. Germline CDR1 MNHEY, CDR2 SMNVEV (reference sequence).

This chain joins TRBV18 and TRBJ1-6; D call uncertain. With 3 bases removed from V and 0 bases from J, the gap between germline ends came to 12 bases. This CDR3 has 17 residues. Germline V gene lookup returns CDR1 KGHSH and CDR2 LQKENI. The CDR3 sequence is CASSPSRVSSYNSPLHF. DNA of the CDR3: TGTGCCAGCTCACCTTCGCGGGTGAGCTCCTATAATTCACCCCTCCACTTT.

This chain uses TRBV4-3 with TRBJ2-1; 7 nucleotides line up with TRBD2. V shed 0 bases and J 7 bases; nucleotides not matched to a gene: 0. CDR1 and CDR2 from the germline V gene are LGHNA and YSLEER. This CDR3 is 13 amino acids long. The CDR3 DNA reads as TGCGCCAGCAGCCAAGAGGGGGGGAATGAGCAGTTCTTC. Translated: CASSQEGGNEQFF.

The chain has TRBV7-2 and TRBJ1-1; possibly TRBD1 for D (5 bases). V was cut by 4 bases and J by 4 bases, with 10 bases left in between. This CDR3 contains 13 residues. Germline values: CDR1 SGHTA, CDR2 FQGNSA. The CDR3 spells CASSWGLSTEAFF. The CDR3 DNA follows: TGTGCCAGCAGCTGGGGACTTTCCACTGAAGCTTTCTTT.

This clonotype was seen many times. The rearrangement uses TRBV15 and TRBJ1-5; weak D call: TRBD1 (6 bases). The V end was cut by 0 bases, the J end by 3 bases, with 9 bases between. The CDR3 is 15 amino acids. CDR1 is LNHNV and CDR2 is YYDKDF in the germline V gene (reference sequence). This chain's CDR3 is CATSRDGQNNQPQHF. The CDR3 DNA follows: TGTGCCACCAGCAGAGACGGACAGAACAATCAGCCCCAGCATTTT.

The J gene is TRBJ2-7, the V gene TRBV6-2 or TRBV6-3, with 9 bases identical to TRBD1. The trim removed 6 bases at V and 2 bases at J, leaving 8 bases unmatched. In germline, CDR1 is MNHEY, CDR2 SVGEGT. This CDR3 has 15 amino acids. In DNA form, the CDR3 reads TGTGCCAGCAGCCGCCCGGGACAGGGTACCTACGAGCAGTACTTC. The encoded protein is CASSRPGQGTYEQYF.

This clonotype has a handful of counts. The genes are TRBV28 and TRBJ2-7; TRBD2 matches 8 bases. J was trimmed by 2 bases and V by 2 bases; bases with no gene match: 8. CDR3 length equals 16 residues. CDR1 and CDR2 (germline): MDHEN, SYDVKM. This chain's CDR3 is CASSLLAGPATYEQYF. The CDR3 DNA reads as TGTGCCAGCAGTTTACTAGCGGGTCCTGCTACCTACGAGCAGTACTTC.

The sample holds a few counts of this clonotype. The V gene is TRBV6-1, the J gene TRBJ1-1; no clear D. Germline CDR1 MNHNS, CDR2 SASEGT. V lost 0 bases and J 0 bases, leaving 8 bases between the germline ends. CDR3 length equals 15 residues. CDR3 DNA: TGTGCCAGCAGTGAAGCGCCGGTTATGAACACTGAAGCTTTCTTT. It codes for CASSEAPVMNTEAFF.

The chain employs TRBV7-2 and TRBJ2-4; TRBD1 agrees at 7 bases. Germline CDR1 and CDR2: SGHTA and FQGNSA. Trimming took 3 bases from V and 0 from J; bases not matched to a gene: 5. CDR3 length equals 16 residues. The DNA for the CDR3 is TGTGCCAGCAGCTTGGGACAGCAAATAGCCAAAAACATTCAGTACTTC. Translation: CASSLGQQIAKNIQYF.

The chain combines TRBV19 with TRBJ1-1; D gene uncertain. CDR1 is LNHDA, CDR2 SQIVND, per germline (reference sequence). The V and J ends lost 3 bases and 7 bases respectively, with 6 bases between them. The CDR3 runs to 11 residues. The CDR3 nucleotides are TGTGCCAGTAGTATGAATAATGAAGCTTTCTTT. Protein product: CASSMNNEAFF.

V is TRBV28 and J is TRBJ2-5; TRBD1 matches at 7 bases. Looked up from germline, CDR1 is MDHEN and CDR2 is SYDVKM. CDR3 length: 16 residues. V shed 5 bases and J 1 base; nucleotides not matched to a gene: 10. The CDR3 DNA reads as TGTGCCAGCAGTCCACCCCGGGACAGTTCCCAAGAGACCCAGTACTTC. This sequence encodes CASSPPRDSSQETQYF.

This clonotype came up a few times. The CDR3 here is CSAREGGQGFVNEQFF. The CDR3 DNA reads as TGCAGTGCTAGAGAAGGTGGACAGGGGTTTGTCAATGAGCAGTTCTTC. This chain links TRBV20-1 with TRBJ2-1; 9 nucleotides line up with TRBD1. CDR1 is DFQATT and CDR2 is SNEGSKA in the germline V gene (reference sequence). V gave up 0 bases and J gave up 6 bases; unmatched junction bases: 9. The CDR3 runs 16 residues.